This T cell receptor (beta chain) appears in the sequencing data of a study of blood T cell repertoires in COVID-19. At the level of the study: Nucleic acid was either cDNA or gDNA, and it came from T cells, B-cell-depleted T cells, or PBMCs.

The length of the CDR3 is 19 residues. V lost 0 bases and J 0 bases, leaving 17 bases between the germline ends. The germline CDR1 and CDR2 sequences are WSHSY and SAAADI. This clone has just a few counts. This table comes from immunoSEQ multiplex PCR, and its TCRdb copy is limited to in-frame clones, with some not included. This table holds approximately 250,000 clones, more than 75% found once. Sequenced material: peripheral blood. The clonotype was recovered from a woman older than 75 with COVID-19, enrolled during active disease. This chain uses TRBV10-2 with TRBJ1-4, with D hard to call. The CDR3 DNA follows: TGCGCCAGCAGTGAGTCGCTTCGGGGTGCAACCTCAACTAATGAAAAACTGTTTTTT. Its translation: CASSESLRGATSTNEKLFF.